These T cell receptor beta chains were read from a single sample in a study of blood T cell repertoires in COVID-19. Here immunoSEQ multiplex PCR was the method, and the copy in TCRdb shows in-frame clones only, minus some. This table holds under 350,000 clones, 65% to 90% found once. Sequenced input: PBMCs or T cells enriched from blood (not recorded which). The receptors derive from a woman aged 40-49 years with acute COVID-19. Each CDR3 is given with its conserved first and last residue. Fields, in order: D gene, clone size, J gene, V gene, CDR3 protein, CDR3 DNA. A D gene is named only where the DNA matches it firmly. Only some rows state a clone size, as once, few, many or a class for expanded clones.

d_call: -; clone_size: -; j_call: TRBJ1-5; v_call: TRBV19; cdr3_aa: CASSIIQNSNQPQHF; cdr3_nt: TGTGCCAGTAGTATCATCCAAAATAGCAATCAGCCCCAGCATTTT
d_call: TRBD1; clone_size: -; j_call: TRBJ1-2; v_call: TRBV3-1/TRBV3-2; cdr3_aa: CASGVKGADYGYTF; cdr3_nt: TGTGCCAGCGGGGTAAAGGGGGCAGACTATGGCTACACCTTC
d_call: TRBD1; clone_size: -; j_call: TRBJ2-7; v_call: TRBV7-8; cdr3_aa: CASSPGTGRGYEQYF; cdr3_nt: TGTGCCAGCAGCCCCGGGACAGGGAGAGGCTACGAGCAGTACTTC
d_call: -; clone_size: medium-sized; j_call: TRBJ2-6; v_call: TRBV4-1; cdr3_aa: CASTDLGESGANVLTF; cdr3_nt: TGCGCCAGCACCGACCTAGGGGAATCTGGGGCCAACGTCCTGACTTTC
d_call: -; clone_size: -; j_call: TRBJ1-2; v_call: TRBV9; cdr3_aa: CASSATAGYGYTF; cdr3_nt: TGTGCCAGCAGCGCGACAGCAGGCTATGGCTACACCTTC
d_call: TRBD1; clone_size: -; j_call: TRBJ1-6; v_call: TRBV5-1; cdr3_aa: CASSLRTGVANSPLHF; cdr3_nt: TGCGCCAGCAGCTTGAGGACAGGGGTCGCGAATTCACCCCTCCACTTT
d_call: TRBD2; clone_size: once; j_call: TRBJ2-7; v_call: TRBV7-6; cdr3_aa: CASSAAVGGLDSYEQYF; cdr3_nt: TGTGCCAGCAGCGCCGCCGTTGGAGGACTAGATTCCTACGAGCAGTACTTC
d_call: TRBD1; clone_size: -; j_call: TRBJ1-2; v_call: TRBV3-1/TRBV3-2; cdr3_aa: CASSQGLLQGPYGYTF; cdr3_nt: TGTGCCAGCAGCCAAGGCCTTTTACAGGGGCCCTATGGCTACACCTTC
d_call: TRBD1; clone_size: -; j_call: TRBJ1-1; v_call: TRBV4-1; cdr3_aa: CASSPPGGRNTEAFF; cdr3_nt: TGCGCCAGCAGCCCTCCAGGGGGGCGTAACACTGAAGCTTTCTTT
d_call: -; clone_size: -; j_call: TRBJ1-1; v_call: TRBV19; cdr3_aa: CASSIISPQGQNTEAFF; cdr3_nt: TGTGCCAGTAGCATCATCTCCCCACAGGGCCAGAACACTGAAGCTTTCTTT
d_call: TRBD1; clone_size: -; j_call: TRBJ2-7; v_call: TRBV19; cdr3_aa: CASSIPGTEVEQYF; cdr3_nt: TGTGCCAGTAGTATCCCCGGGACAGAAGTCGAGCAGTACTTC
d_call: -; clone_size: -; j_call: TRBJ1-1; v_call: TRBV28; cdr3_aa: CASIPQGNTEAFF; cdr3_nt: TGTGCCAGCATTCCCCAGGGTAACACTGAAGCTTTCTTT
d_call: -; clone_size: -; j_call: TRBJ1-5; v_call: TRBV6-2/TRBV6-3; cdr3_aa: CASSYAGGQPQHF; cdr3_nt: TGTGCCAGCAGTTACGCCGGAGGACAGCCCCAGCATTTT
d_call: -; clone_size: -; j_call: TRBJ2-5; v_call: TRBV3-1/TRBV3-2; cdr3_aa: CASSQGLFRAGETQYF; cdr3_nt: TGTGCCAGCAGCCAAGGGTTATTCAGGGCGGGGGAGACCCAGTACTTC
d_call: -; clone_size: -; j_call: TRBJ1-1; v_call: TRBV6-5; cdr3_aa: CASKIDTEAFF; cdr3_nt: TGTGCCAGCAAAATAGACACTGAAGCTTTCTTT
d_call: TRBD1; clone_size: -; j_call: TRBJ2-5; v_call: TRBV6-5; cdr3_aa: CASSYSWTGEETQYF; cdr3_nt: TGTGCCAGCAGTTACTCGTGGACAGGAGAAGAGACCCAGTACTTC
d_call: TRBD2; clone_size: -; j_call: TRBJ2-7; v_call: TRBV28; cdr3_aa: CASSFRTSGSYEQYF; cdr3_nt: TGTGCCAGCAGTTTTAGGACTAGCGGGAGTTACGAGCAGTACTTC
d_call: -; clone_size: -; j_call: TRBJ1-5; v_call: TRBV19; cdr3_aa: CASKSGTTPTGQPQHF; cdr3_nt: TGTGCCAGTAAGTCAGGGACAACACCCACGGGTCAGCCCCAGCATTTT
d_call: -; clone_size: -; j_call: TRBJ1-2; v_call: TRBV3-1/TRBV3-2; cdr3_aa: CASSQDSTGLYGYTF; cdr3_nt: TGTGCCAGCAGCCAAGATTCAACAGGCCTCTATGGCTACACCTTC
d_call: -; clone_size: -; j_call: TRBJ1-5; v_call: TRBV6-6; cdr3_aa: CAKENRDSLFPQHF; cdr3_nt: TGTGCCAAGGAGAACCGGGACTCCTTGTTTCCCCAGCATTTT
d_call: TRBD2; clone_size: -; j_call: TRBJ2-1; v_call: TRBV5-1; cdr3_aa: CASSLANQAAGERSYNEQFF; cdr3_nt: TGCGCCAGCAGCTTGGCCAATCAGGCGGCGGGAGAACGCTCCTACAATGAGCAGTTCTTC
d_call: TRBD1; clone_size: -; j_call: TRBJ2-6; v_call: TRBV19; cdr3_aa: CASSMRQGAGANVLTF; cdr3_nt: TGTGCCAGTAGTATGAGGCAGGGGGCTGGGGCCAACGTCCTGACTTTC
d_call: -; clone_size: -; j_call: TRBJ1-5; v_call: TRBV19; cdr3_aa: CASSIGETPQPQHF; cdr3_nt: TGTGCCAGTAGTATAGGAGAGACACCACAGCCCCAGCATTTT
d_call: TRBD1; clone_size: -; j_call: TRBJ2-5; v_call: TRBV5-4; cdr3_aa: CASTLQGAGETQYF; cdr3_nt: TGTGCCAGCACCCTACAGGGGGCGGGAGAGACCCAGTACTTC
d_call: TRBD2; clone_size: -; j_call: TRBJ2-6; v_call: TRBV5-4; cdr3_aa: CASSTGTSGANVLTF; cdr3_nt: TGTGCCAGCAGCACAGGGACTAGCGGGGCCAACGTCCTGACTTTC
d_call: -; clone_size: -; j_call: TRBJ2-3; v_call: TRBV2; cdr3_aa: CASSAALTDTQYF; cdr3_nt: TGTGCCAGCAGTGCAGCTCTCACAGATACGCAGTATTTT
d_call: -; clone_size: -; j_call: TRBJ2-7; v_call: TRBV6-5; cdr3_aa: CASSPRGLSYEQYF; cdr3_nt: TGTGCCAGCAGTCCTAGGGGCCTTTCCTACGAGCAGTACTTC
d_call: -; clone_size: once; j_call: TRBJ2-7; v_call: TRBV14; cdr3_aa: CASSRMRRYEQYF; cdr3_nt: TGTGCCAGCAGCCGCATGAGGCGGTACGAGCAGTACTTC
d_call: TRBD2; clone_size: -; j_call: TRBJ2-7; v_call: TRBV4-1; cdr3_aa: CASSQDNSGRSYEQYF; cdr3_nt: TGCGCCAGCAGCCAAGATAATAGCGGGAGGTCGTACGAGCAGTACTTC
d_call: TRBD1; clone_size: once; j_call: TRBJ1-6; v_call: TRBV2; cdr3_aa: CASTTGESSPLHF; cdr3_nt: TGTGCCAGCACCACAGGGGAGTCTTCACCCCTCCACTTT
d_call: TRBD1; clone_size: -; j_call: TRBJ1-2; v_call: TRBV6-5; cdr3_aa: CASAGQGHGYTF; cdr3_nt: TGTGCCAGCGCGGGACAGGGTCATGGCTACACCTTC
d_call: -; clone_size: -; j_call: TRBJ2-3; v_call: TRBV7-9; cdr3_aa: CASSPRDTQYF; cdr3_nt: TGTGCCAGCAGCCCCCGAGATACGCAGTATTTT
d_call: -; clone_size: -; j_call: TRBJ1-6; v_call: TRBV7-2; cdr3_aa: CASSRLQGLVSPLHF; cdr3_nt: TGTGCCAGCAGCCGTTTACAGGGTTTGGTTTCACCCCTCCACTTT
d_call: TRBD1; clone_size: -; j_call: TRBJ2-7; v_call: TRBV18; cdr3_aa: CASSPYLGKTGVDEQYF; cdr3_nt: TGTGCCAGCTCACCGTATTTGGGAAAGACAGGGGTAGACGAGCAGTACTTC
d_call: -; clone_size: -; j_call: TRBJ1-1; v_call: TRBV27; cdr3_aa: CASSLGGLRTFF; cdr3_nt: TGTGCCAGCAGTTTAGGGGGGTTGAGGACTTTCTTT
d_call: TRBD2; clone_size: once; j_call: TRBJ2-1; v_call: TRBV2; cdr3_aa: CASSVLAGVNEQFF; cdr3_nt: TGTGCCAGCAGTGTTCTAGCGGGGGTAAATGAGCAGTTCTTC
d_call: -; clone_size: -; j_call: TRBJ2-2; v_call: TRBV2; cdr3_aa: CASSPVLLAPGELFF; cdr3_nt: TGTGCCAGCAGTCCGGTCCTCCTAGCTCCCGGGGAGCTGTTTTTT
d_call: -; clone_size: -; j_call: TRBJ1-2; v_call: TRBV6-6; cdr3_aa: CASSLEPYRADNYGYTF; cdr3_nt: TGTGCCAGCAGTCTAGAGCCGTACCGAGCGGATAACTATGGCTACACCTTC
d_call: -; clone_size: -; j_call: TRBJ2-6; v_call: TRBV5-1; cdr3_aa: CASSLLPSPHSGANVLTF; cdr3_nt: TGCGCCAGCAGCTTGTTGCCTAGCCCACACTCTGGGGCCAACGTCCTGACTTTC
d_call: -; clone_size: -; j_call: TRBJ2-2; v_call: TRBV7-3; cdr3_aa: CASSPRLPGTGELFF; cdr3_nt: TGTGCCAGCAGCCCCCGGCTCCCGGGGACCGGGGAGCTGTTTTTT
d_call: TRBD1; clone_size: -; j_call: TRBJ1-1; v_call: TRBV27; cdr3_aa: CASSRQGASIVNTEAFF; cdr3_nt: TGTGCCAGCAGCCGACAGGGGGCGTCTATCGTGAACACTGAAGCTTTCTTT
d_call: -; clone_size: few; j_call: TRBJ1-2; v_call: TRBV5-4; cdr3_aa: CASSGFRSGDYGYTF; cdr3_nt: TGTGCCAGCAGCGGGTTTCGATCCGGAGATTATGGCTACACCTTC
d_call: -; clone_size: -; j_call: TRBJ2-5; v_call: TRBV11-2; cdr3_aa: CASSLGQGLQETQYF; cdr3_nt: TGTGCCAGCAGCTTAGGGCAGGGATTACAAGAGACCCAGTACTTC
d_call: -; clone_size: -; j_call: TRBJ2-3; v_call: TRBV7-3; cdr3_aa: CASSFRGPLGTDTQYF; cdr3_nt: TGTGCCAGCAGCTTCAGGGGTCCACTAGGCACAGATACGCAGTATTTT
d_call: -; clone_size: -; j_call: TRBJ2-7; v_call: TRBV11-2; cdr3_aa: CASSSTDGYEQYF; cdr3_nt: TGTGCCAGCAGCTCGACAGACGGCTACGAGCAGTACTTC
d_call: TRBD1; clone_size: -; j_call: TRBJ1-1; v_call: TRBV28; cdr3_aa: CASWDRVGTEAFF; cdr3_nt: TGTGCCAGCTGGGACAGGGTGGGCACTGAAGCTTTCTTT
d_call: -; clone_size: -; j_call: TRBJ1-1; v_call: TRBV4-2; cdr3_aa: CASSQDTITEAFF; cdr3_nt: TGTGCCAGCAGCCAAGACACTATCACAGAAGCTTTCTTT
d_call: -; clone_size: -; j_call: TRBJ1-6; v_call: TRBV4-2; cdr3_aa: CASSQDHLRTPLHF; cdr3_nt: TGTGCCAGCAGCCAAGATCACCTGAGAACACCCCTCCACTTT
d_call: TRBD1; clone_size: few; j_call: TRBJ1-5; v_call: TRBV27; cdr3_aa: CASSSTGQGDNQPQHF; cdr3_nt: TGTGCCAGCAGTTCCACCGGACAGGGGGACAATCAGCCCCAGCATTTT
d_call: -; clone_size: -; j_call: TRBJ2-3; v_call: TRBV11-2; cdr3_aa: CASSPRASDTQYF; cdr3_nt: TGTGCCAGCAGCCCCCGCGCATCAGATACGCAGTATTTT
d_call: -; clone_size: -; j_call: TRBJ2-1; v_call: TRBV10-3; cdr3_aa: CAISNFNEQFF; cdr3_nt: TGTGCCATCAGCAATTTTAATGAGCAGTTCTTC
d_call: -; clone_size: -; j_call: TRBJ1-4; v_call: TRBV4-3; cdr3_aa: CASSQDYGGPNEKLFF; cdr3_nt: TGCGCCAGCAGCCAAGATTACGGGGGGCCGAATGAAAAACTGTTTTTT